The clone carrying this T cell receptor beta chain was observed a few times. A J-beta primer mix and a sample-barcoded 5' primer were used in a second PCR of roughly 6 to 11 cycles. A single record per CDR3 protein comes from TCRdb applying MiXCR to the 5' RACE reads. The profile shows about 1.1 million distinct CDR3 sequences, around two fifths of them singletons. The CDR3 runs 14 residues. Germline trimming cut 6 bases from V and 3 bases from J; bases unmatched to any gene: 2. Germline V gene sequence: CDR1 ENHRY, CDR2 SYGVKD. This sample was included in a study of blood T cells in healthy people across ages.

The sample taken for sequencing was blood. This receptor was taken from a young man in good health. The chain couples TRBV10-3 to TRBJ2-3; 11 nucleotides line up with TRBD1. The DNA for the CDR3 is TGTGCCATCAGCGGACAGGGGGCTACAGATACGCAGTATTTT. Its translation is CAISGQGATDTQYF.